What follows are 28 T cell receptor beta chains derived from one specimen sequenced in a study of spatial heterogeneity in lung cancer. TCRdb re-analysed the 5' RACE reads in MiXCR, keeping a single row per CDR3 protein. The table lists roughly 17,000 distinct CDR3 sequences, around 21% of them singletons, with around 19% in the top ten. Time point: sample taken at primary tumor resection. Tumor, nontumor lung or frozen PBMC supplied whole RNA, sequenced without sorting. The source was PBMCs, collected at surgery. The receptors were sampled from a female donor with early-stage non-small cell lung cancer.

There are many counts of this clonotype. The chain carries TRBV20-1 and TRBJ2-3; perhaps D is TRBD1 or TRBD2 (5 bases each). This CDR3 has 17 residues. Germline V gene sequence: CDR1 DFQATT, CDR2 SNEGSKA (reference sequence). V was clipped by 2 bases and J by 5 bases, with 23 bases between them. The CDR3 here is CSARNRGLWGRGDTQYF. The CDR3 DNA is TGCAGTGCTAGAAATCGTGGTCTCTGGGGACGGGGAGATACGCAGTATTTT.

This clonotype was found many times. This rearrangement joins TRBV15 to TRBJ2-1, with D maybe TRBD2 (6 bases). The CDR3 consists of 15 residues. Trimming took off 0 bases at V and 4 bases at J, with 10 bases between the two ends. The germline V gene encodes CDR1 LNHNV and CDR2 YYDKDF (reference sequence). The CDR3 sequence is CATSREKRVYNEQFF. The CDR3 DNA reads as TGTGCCACCAGCAGAGAGAAGCGGGTGTACAATGAGCAGTTCTTC. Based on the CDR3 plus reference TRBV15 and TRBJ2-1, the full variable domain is DAMVIQNPRYQVTQFGKPVTLSCSQTLNHNVMYWYQQKSSQAPKLLFHYYDKDFNNEADTPDNFQSRRPNTSFCFLDIRSPGLGDTAMYLCATSREKRVYNEQFFGPGTRLTVL.

In DNA form, the CDR3 reads TGTGCCAGCAATTTCCGGGGGGTATCCTACGAGCAGTACTTC. Its translation: CASNFRGVSYEQYF. J is TRBJ2-7 and V is TRBV28; TRBD2 agrees at 7 bases. V lost 7 bases to trimming and J lost 1 base; unmatched junction nucleotides: 7. This CDR3 has 14 residues. Germline CDR1 is MDHEN and CDR2 is SYDVKM. Together with reference TRBV28 and TRBJ2-7, the CDR3 gives the full variable domain: DVKVTQSSRYLVKRTGEKVFLECVQDMDHENMFWYRQDPGLGLRLIYFSYDVKMKEKGDIPEGYSVSREKKERFSLILESASTNQTSMYLCASNFRGVSYEQYFGPGTRLTVT.

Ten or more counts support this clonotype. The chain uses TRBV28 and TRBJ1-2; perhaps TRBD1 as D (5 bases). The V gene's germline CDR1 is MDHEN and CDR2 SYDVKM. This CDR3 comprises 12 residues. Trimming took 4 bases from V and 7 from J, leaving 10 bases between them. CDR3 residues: CASSSGGRGYTF. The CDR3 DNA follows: TGTGCCAGCAGTTCGGGGGGACGTGGCTACACCTTC.

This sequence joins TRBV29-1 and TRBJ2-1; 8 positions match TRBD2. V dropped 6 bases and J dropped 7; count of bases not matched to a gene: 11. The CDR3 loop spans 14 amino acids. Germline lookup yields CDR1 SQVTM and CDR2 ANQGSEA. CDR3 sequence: CSVITSGGDNEQFF. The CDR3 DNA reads TGCAGCGTCATTACTAGCGGAGGGGATAATGAGCAGTTCTTC.

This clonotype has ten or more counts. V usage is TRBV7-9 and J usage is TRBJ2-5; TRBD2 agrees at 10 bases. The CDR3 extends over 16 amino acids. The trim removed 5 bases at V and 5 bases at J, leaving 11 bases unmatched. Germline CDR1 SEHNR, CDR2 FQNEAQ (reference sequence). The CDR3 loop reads CASSNPSSGRTETQYF. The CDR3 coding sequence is TGTGCCAGCAGCAACCCTTCTAGCGGGAGAACGGAGACCCAGTACTTC.

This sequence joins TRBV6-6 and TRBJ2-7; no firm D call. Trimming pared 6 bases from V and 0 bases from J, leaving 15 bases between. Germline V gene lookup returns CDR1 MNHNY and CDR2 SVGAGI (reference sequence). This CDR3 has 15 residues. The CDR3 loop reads CASRPVTPGSYEQYF. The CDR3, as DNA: TGTGCCAGCAGACCAGTTACCCCAGGCTCCTACGAGCAGTACTTC.

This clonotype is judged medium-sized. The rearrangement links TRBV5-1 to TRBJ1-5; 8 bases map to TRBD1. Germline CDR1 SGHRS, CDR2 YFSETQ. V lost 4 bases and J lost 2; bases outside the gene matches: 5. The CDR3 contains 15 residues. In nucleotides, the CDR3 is TGCGCCAGCAGCCCGGAGGGACAGGGCAATCAGCCCCAGCATTTT. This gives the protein CASSPEGQGNQPQHF.

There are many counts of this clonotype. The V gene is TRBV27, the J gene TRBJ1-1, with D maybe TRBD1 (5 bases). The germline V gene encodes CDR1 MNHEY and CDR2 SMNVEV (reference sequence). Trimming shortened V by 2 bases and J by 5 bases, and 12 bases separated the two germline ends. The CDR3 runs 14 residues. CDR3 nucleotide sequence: TGTGCCAGCAGTTTAAAAGGGGTAGGGACTGAAGCTTTCTTT. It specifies CASSLKGVGTEAFF.

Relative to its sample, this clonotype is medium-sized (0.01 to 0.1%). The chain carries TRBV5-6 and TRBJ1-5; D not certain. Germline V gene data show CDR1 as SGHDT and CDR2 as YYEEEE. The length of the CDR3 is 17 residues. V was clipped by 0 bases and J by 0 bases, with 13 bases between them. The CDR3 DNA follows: TGTGCCAGCAGCTTGGGGTCCAGCAGGTATAGCAATCAGCCCCAGCATTTT. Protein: CASSLGSSRYSNQPQHF.

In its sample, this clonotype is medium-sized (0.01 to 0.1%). In DNA, the CDR3 is TGTGCCAGCAGCCGGGCAAACGACAATGAGCAGTTCTTC. Translated, it gives CASSRANDNEQFF. V is TRBV28 and J is TRBJ2-1, with unresolved D. The CDR3 has 13 amino acids. Per germline, CDR1 MDHEN and CDR2 SYDVKM. Trimming cost V 6 bases and J 5 bases, with 11 bases left between them.

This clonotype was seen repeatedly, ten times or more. CDR3 sequence (DNA): TGCAGTGCTACCACGAGGCCTACAGATACGCAGTATTTT. Protein sequence: CSATTRPTDTQYF. The chain uses TRBV20-1 and TRBJ2-3; no clear D. The CDR3 extends over 13 amino acids. Germline CDR1 reads DFQATT; CDR2 reads SNEGSKA (reference sequence). Trimming took off 4 bases at V and 3 bases at J, with 11 bases between the two ends.

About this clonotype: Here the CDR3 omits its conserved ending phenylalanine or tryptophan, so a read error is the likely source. This chain's CDR3 is CASSLSIGELFI. The CDR3 DNA is TGTGCCAGCAGTTTATCGATAGGGGAGCTGTTTATT. The rearrangement uses TRBV27 and TRBJ2-2; D not certain. CDR3 length: 12 residues. Trimming pared 0 bases from V and 8 bases from J, leaving 4 bases between. The V gene's germline CDR1 is MNHEY and CDR2 SMNVEV (reference sequence).

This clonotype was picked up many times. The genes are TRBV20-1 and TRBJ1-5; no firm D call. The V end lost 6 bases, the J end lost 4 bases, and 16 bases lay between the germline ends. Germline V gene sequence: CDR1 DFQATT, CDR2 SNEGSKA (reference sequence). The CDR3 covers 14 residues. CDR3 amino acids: CSARVYRENQPQHF. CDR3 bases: TGCAGTGCCCGAGTTTACAGAGAGAATCAGCCCCAGCATTTT.

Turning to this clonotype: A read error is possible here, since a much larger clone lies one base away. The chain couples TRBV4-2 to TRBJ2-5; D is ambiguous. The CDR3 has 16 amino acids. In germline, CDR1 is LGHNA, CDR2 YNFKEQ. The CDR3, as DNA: TGTGCCACCAGCGTGGTTAGTTACGAATCTGAAGAGACCCAGTACTTC. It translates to CATSVVSYESEETQYF.

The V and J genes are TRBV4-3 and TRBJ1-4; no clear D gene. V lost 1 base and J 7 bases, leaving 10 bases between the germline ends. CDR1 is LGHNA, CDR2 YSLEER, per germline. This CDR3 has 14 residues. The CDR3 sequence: CASSQGLGGEKLFF. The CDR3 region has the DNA TGCGCCAGCAGCCAAGGGTTAGGCGGTGAAAAACTGTTTTTT.

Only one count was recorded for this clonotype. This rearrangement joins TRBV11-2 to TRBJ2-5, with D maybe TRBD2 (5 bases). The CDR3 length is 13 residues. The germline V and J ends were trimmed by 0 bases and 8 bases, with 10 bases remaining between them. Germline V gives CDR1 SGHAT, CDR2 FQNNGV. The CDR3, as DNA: TGTGCCAGCAGCTTAGATCTCCCGGGAACCCAGTACTTC. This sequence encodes CASSLDLPGTQYF.

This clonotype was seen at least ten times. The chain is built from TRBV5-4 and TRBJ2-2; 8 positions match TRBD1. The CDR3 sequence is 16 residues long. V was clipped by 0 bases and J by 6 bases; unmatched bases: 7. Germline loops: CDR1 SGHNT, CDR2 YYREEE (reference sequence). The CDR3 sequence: CASSLGTGKRAGELFF. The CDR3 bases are TGTGCCAGCAGCTTGGGGACAGGGAAAAGGGCCGGGGAGCTGTTTTTT.

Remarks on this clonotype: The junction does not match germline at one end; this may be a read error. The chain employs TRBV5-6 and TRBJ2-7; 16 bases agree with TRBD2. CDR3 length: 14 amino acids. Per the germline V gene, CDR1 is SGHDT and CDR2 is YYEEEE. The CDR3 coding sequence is TGTGCCAGCAGCTCGGGGACTAGCGGGAGGGTCGTGGACTTC. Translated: CASSSGTSGRVVDF.

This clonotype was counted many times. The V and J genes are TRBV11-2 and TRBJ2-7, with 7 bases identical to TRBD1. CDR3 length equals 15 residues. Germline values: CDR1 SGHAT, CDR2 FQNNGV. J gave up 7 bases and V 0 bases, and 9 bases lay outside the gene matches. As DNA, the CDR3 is TGTGCCAGCAGCTTAGAGATATGGGCAGGGGGTGAGCAGTACTTC. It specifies CASSLEIWAGGEQYF.

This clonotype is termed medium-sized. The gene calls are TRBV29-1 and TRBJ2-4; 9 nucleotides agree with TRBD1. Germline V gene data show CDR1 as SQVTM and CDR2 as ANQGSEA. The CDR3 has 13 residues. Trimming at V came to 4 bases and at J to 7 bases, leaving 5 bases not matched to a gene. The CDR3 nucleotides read TGCAGCGTTGGAAGGGACAGGGTGAACATTCAGTACTTC. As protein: CSVGRDRVNIQYF. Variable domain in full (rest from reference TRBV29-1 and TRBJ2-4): SAVISQKPSRDICQRGTSLTIQCQVDSQVTMMFWYRQQPGQSLTLIATANQGSEATYESGFVIDKFPISRPNLTFSTLTVSNMSPEDSSIYLCSVGRDRVNIQYFGAGTRLSVL.

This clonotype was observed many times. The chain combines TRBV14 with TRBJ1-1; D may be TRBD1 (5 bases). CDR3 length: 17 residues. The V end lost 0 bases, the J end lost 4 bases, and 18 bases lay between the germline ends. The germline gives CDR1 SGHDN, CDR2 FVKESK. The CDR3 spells CASSQDGRSGGATEAFF. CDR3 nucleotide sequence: TGTGCCAGCAGCCAAGACGGTCGATCTGGTGGGGCCACTGAAGCTTTCTTT. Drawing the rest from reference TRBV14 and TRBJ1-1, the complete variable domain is EAGVTQFPSHSVIEKGQTVTLRCDPISGHDNLYWYRRVMGKEIKFLLHFVKESKQDESGMPNNRFLAERTGGTYSTLKVQPAELEDSGVYFCASSQDGRSGGATEAFFGQGTRLTVV.

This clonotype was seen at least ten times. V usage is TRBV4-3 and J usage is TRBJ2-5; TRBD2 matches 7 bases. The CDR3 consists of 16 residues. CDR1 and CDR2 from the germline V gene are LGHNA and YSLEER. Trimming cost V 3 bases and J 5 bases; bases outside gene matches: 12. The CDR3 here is CASSQASGPLGETQYF. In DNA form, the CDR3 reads TGCGCCAGCAGCCAGGCTAGCGGTCCGCTGGGGGAGACCCAGTACTTC.

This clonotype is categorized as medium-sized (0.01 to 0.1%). The CDR3 sequence is CASNRRGNENNEQFF. The CDR3 nucleotides read TGTGCCAGTAATAGACGGGGGAATGAAAACAATGAGCAGTTCTTC. The chain carries TRBV19 and TRBJ2-1; TRBD2 is a possible D gene (6 bases). With 7 bases removed from V and 5 bases from J, the gap between germline ends came to 18 bases. Germline CDR1 and CDR2: LNHDA and SQIVND (reference sequence). The CDR3 is made up of 15 amino acids. Combining the CDR3 with reference TRBV19 and TRBJ2-1 gives the whole variable domain DGGITQSPKYLFRKEGQNVTLSCEQNLNHDAMYWYRQDPGQGLRLIYYSQIVNDFQKGDIAEGYSVSREKKESFPLTVTSAQKNPTAFYLCASNRRGNENNEQFFGPGTRLTVL.

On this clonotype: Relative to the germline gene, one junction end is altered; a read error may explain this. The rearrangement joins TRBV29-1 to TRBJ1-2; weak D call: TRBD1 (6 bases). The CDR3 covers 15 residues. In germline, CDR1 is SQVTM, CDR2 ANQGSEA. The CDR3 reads CSAQPLRAGDGGYAF. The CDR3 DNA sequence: TGCAGCGCCCAACCGCTCCGGGCAGGGGATGGTGGCTACGCCTTC.

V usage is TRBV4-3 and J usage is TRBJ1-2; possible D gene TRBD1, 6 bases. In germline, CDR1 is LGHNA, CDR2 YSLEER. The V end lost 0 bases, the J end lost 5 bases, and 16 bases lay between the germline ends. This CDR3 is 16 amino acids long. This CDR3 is CASSQDGAGVFYGYTF. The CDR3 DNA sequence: TGCGCCAGCAGCCAAGATGGGGCAGGGGTTTTTTATGGCTACACCTTC.

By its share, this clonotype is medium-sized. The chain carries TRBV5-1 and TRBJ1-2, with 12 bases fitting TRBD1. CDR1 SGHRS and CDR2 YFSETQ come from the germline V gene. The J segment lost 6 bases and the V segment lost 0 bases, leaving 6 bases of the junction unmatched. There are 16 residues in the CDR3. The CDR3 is CASSLEVGTGGDGYTF. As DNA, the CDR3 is TGCGCCAGCAGCTTGGAGGTTGGGACAGGGGGCGATGGCTACACCTTC.

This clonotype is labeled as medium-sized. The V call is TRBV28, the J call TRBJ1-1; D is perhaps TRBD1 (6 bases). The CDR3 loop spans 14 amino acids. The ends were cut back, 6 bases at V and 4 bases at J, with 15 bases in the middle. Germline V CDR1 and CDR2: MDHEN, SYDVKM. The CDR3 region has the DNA TGTGCCAGCAGCGACAGGCGACGGGGCACTGAAGCTTTCTTT. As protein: CASSDRRRGTEAFF.